One sample yielded the 11 T cell receptor beta chains listed below, sequenced in a study of cytomegalovirus exposure and HLA in healthy donors. This table comes from immunoSEQ multiplex PCR, and its TCRdb copy is limited to in-frame clones, with some not included. The table has 150,000 to 200,000 clones, around 80% seen once. The sequenced material came from PBMCs. These receptors were collected from a woman in her 30s in good health and CMV-seronegative.

This rearrangement joins TRBV10-2 to TRBJ2-3, with 11 nucleotides matching TRBD2. Trimming took 2 bases from V and 4 from J; bases not matched to a gene: 2. CDR1 is WSHSY, CDR2 SAAADI, per germline. The CDR3 covers 15 residues. CDR3 sequence reads: CASSELAGGADTQYF. CDR3 sequence (DNA): TGCGCCAGCAGTGAGCTAGCGGGAGGCGCAGATACGCAGTATTTT.

The rearrangement joins TRBV7-2 to TRBJ1-5; tentative D call: TRBD1 (5 bases). CDR1 SGHTA and CDR2 FQGNSA come from the germline V gene. The CDR3 spans 16 residues. V lost 2 bases, J lost 2 bases, and 13 bases lay in between. The CDR3 DNA reads as TGTGCCAGCAGCTTACAGGGTCTTTCGGGCAATCAGCCCCAGCATTTT. It codes for CASSLQGLSGNQPQHF.

The table lists this clone with a count of one. Compared with germline, one end of the junction differs, possibly owing to a read error. The J gene is TRBJ2-1, the V gene TRBV15, with 10 bases fitting TRBD2. Germline CDR1 reads LNHNV; CDR2 reads YYDKDF (reference sequence). The CDR3 runs to 12 residues. Written as DNA, the CDR3 is TGTGCCACCAGCAGAGATCAGCTAGCGGGGGTCTTC. This encodes CATSRDQLAGVF.

Points on this clone: This could be a read error, since a much larger clone is one nucleotide away. V usage is TRBV6-5 and J usage is TRBJ1-1, with D maybe TRBD1 (6 bases). CDR3 length equals 14 residues. The germline gives CDR1 MNHEY, CDR2 SVGAGI. Trimming cost V 5 bases and J 0 bases, with 10 bases left between them. CDR3: CASSEDRLNTEAFF. DNA for the CDR3: TGTGCCAGCAGTGAAGACAGGTTGAACACTGAAGCTTTCTTT.

This chain connects TRBV28 to TRBJ2-7; TRBD1 agrees at 8 bases. From germline, CDR1 is MDHEN and CDR2 SYDVKM. The length of the CDR3 is 17 residues. The trim removed 4 bases at V and 4 bases at J, leaving 15 bases unmatched. DNA of the CDR3: TGTGCCAGCAGTTCGACAATTAGGAGGGACAGGTCTTACGAGCAGTACTTC. Translating it yields CASSSTIRRDRSYEQYF.

This rearrangement joins TRBV7-3 to TRBJ1-1; D perhaps matches TRBD1 (5 bases). Per germline, CDR1 SGHTA and CDR2 FQGTGA. V was trimmed by 0 bases and J by 7 bases, leaving 9 bases between them. This CDR3 is 13 amino acids long. CDR3 bases: TGTGCCAGCAGCTTAACGCCGGACAATGAAGCTTTCTTT. Its translation: CASSLTPDNEAFF. Filled out from reference TRBV7-3 and TRBJ1-1, the complete variable domain reads GAGVSQTPSNKVTEKGKYVELRCDPISGHTALYWYRQSLGQGPEFLIYFQGTGAADDSGLPNDRFFAVRPEGSVSTLKIQRTERGDSAVYLCASSLTPDNEAFFGQGTRLTVV.

The V call is TRBV7-9, the J call TRBJ2-7; 11 bases map to TRBD2. After removal of 5 bases from V and 4 bases from J, the junction contained 4 bases not matched to a gene. Germline CDR1 is SEHNR and CDR2 is FQNEAQ (reference sequence). This CDR3 has 14 residues. The CDR3 loop reads CASSKGTSGYEQYF. The DNA for the CDR3 is TGTGCCAGCAGCAAAGGGACTAGCGGTTACGAGCAGTACTTC.

This chain links TRBV9 with TRBJ1-2; D unclear. The CDR3 loop spans 16 amino acids. V shed 0 bases and J shed 1 base, with 13 bases lying between them. CDR1 is SGDLS and CDR2 is YYNGEE in the germline V gene. The CDR3 DNA reads as TGTGCCAGCAGCGTAGCTACGGACTGGGATAACTATGGCTACACCTTC. It specifies CASSVATDWDNYGYTF. The variable domain in full, with the rest retrieved from reference TRBV9 and TRBJ1-2, is DSGVTQTPKHLITATGQRVTLRCSPRSGDLSVYWYQQSLDQGLQFLIQYYNGEERAKGNILERFSAQQFPDLHSELNLSSLELGDSALYFCASSVATDWDNYGYTFGSGTRLTVV.

V gene TRBV30 combines with J gene TRBJ2-3, with D perhaps matching TRBD2 (6 bases). Germline CDR1 and CDR2: GTSNPN and SVGIG (reference sequence). CDR3 length: 14 residues. Trimming cost V 2 bases and J 2 bases, with 11 bases left between them. The CDR3 loop reads CAWSRLAATDTQYF. CDR3 sequence (DNA): TGTGCCTGGAGTCGTTTAGCGGCCACAGATACGCAGTATTTT.

The chain recombines TRBV7-9 with TRBJ2-7; possibly TRBD2 for D (5 bases). V was trimmed by 5 bases and J by 6 bases, leaving 11 bases between them. CDR1 is SEHNR, CDR2 FQNEAQ, per germline (reference sequence). The CDR3 extends over 12 amino acids. The CDR3, as DNA: TGTGCCAGCAGCGCCGAGGGCCTCGAGCAGTACTTC. Its translation: CASSAEGLEQYF. Full variable domain (remainder filled in from reference TRBV7-9 and TRBJ2-7): DTGVSQNPRHKITKRGQNVTFRCDPISEHNRLYWYRQTLGQGPEFLTYFQNEAQLEKSRLLSDRFSAERPKGSFSTLEIQRTEQGDSAMYLCASSAEGLEQYFGPGTRLTVT.

The chain uses TRBV23-1 and TRBJ1-2; 7 bases map to TRBD1. TRBV23-1 is given ORF status, its function remaining uncertain. The junction had 5 bases not matched to a gene; V was cut back by 0 bases and J by 1 base. CDR3 length: 16 residues. The DNA of the CDR3 is TGCGCCAGCAGTCAATCGGAGCAGGGGGGTAACTATGGCTACACCTTC. Translating it yields CASSQSEQGGNYGYTF.